The 7 T cell receptor beta chains below all came from one sample that was sequenced in a study of CD8 T cells in ankylosing spondylitis. A single record per CDR3 protein comes from TCRdb applying MiXCR to the 5' RACE reads. The repertoire has about 450,000 distinct CDR3 sequences, about 24% of them found once; the top ten carry 0.89%. Their recognized antigens are unknown. The study's findings and limits: Seemingly distinctive of ankylosing spondylitis blood was a TCR beta motif formed by eight highly homologous variants.

The sample consisted of blood, either unsorted or a sorted T cell fraction (not recorded which). The source of these receptors is a male donor with ankylosing spondylitis.

This sequence joins TRBV15 and TRBJ2-1, with 7 bases fitting TRBD1. Germline-derived CDR1 and CDR2 are LNHNV and YYDKDF (reference sequence). With 0 bases clipped from V and 7 bases from J, the junction kept 12 bases outside the gene matches. This CDR3 has 17 residues. Here the CDR3 reads CATSRDQGHGTDNEQFF. The CDR3 DNA follows: TGTGCCACCAGCAGAGATCAGGGTCACGGGACAGATAATGAGCAGTTCTTC.

There are a few counts of this clonotype. This rearrangement joins TRBV15 to TRBJ2-7; D uncertain. CDR3 length equals 13 residues. Germline CDR1 reads LNHNV; CDR2 reads YYDKDF (reference sequence). The V gene lost 0 bases and the J gene lost 7 bases, with 10 bases spanning the gap. The CDR3 reads CATSRDRRIEQYF. The CDR3 DNA is TGTGCCACCAGCAGAGATCGCAGAATAGAGCAGTACTTC.

The V and J genes are TRBV7-2 and TRBJ1-4; no reliable D call. The CDR3 is 12 residues long. Trimming took off 4 bases at V and 11 bases at J, with 11 bases between the two ends. Germline-derived CDR1 and CDR2 are SGHTA and FQGNSA. CDR3 coding DNA: TGTGCCAGCAGCTACCCAGGCGGCAAACTGTTTTTT. Protein: CASSYPGGKLFF.

The chain links TRBV6-5 to TRBJ1-2, with no clear D. This CDR3 comprises 14 residues. CDR1 and CDR2 (germline): MNHEY, SVGAGI. Trimming shortened V by 4 bases and J by 7 bases, and 16 bases separated the two germline ends. The CDR3 here is CASSSDPRSGGYTF. For the CDR3, the DNA is TGTGCCAGCAGTTCGGACCCCCGTTCGGGTGGCTACACCTTC.

V and J are TRBV14 and TRBJ1-5; 7 nucleotides agree with TRBD1. With 9 bases clipped from V and 4 bases from J, the junction kept 6 bases outside the gene matches. Germline V gives CDR1 SGHDN, CDR2 FVKESK. The CDR3 is 13 residues long. The CDR3 DNA sequence: TGTGCCAGTCCGGACAGGCCTAATCAGCCCCAGCATTTT. Amino acids: CASPDRPNQPQHF.

The chain links TRBV11-2 to TRBJ1-1, with D tentatively TRBD1 (6 bases). Looked up from germline, CDR1 is SGHAT and CDR2 is FQNNGV. The length of the CDR3 is 13 residues. The V and J ends lost 3 bases and 4 bases respectively, with 9 bases between them. CDR3 loop: CASSFAGATEAFF. CDR3 bases: TGTGCCAGCAGCTTTGCAGGGGCCACTGAAGCTTTCTTT.

The rearrangement uses TRBV5-1 and TRBJ2-1, with 12 bases lining up with TRBD1. CDR3 length: 15 residues. V shed 4 bases and J 11 bases; nucleotides not matched to a gene: 10. Germline V gene lookup returns CDR1 SGHRS and CDR2 YFSETQ. CDR3 region: CASSLTLGQGAKQFF. CDR3 sequence (DNA): TGCGCCAGCAGCCTCACCCTGGGACAGGGGGCTAAGCAGTTCTTC.